Sequencing of this TCR beta chain was carried out in a study of monozygotic twins with inflammatory bowel disease. Study-level points and caveats: Healthy twins showed more clonotype sharing with others than IBD patients, especially patients with disease activity. It was not supported that a single strong signal or clonotype was associated with IBD.

Worth noting for this clonotype: What it recognizes is unknown.

The authors made each sample's cDNA in eight separate reactions. TCRdb reprocessed the 5' RACE reads; each CDR3 protein has one entry and no DNA is given. The table lists hundreds of thousands of distinct CDR3 sequences. Germline assignment: CDR1 SEHNR and CDR2 FQNEAQ (reference sequence). This CDR3 region has 13 residues. V and J are TRBV7-9 and TRBJ1-1. The specimen sequenced was blood. The TCR sequence derives from a human donor with ulcerative colitis or Crohn's disease, or a healthy co-twin of an affected twin (not recorded which). The chain's CDR3 is CASSLALGREAFF. Drawing the rest from reference TRBV7-9 and TRBJ1-1, the complete variable domain is DTGVSQNPRHKITKRGQNVTFRCDPISEHNRLYWYRQTLGQGPEFLTYFQNEAQLEKSRLLSDRFSAERPKGSFSTLEIQRTEQGDSAMYLCASSLALGREAFFGQGTRLTVV.